The rows below give T cell receptor beta chains drawn from one sample of a study of blood T cell repertoires in COVID-19. TCRdb's table, derived via immunoSEQ multiplex PCR, lists solely in-frame clones and lacks some. The sample holds approximately 160,000 clones, around 82% seen once. Material for sequencing was PBMCs or T cells enriched from blood (not recorded which). All receptors come from a woman aged 45-59 years in a cohort exposed to, infected with or recovered from COVID-19 (not recorded which). CDR3s include the opening cysteine and the closing phenylalanine or tryptophan. The D gene is left open where the match is weak. Not every row has a clone size; where given, it reads once, few, many or a size class.

>NA|once|15|TRBJ2-1|TRBV18
TGTGCCAGCTCACCATTGGGCTTCACCTACAATGAGCAGTTCTTC
CASSPLGFTYNEQFF
>TRBD2|NA|14|TRBJ2-1|TRBV28
TGTGCCAGCTGCGGGGGACGTGCCCTAAATGAGCAGTTCTTC
CASCGGRALNEQFF
>NA|NA|13|TRBJ2-7|TRBV6-5
TGTGCCAGCCAGGGCCGACGCTTGGGCGAGCAGTACTTC
CASQGRRLGEQYF
>TRBD2|NA|16|TRBJ2-5|TRBV19
TGTGCCAGTAGTGTGCAGACTAGCGGGGGGCAAGAGACCCAGTACTTC
CASSVQTSGGQETQYF
>NA|NA|15|TRBJ2-5|TRBV7-6
TGTGCCAGCAGCTCCGCCGCAGGGTCCCAAGAGACCCAGTACTTC
CASSSAAGSQETQYF
>TRBD1|NA|14|TRBJ2-7|TRBV9
TGTGCCAGCAGCCCCCGGGACAGGGACTACGAGCAGTACTTC
CASSPRDRDYEQYF
>NA|once|14|TRBJ1-2|TRBV9
TGTGCCAGCAGCCCGATAGGGGTAAACTATGGCTACACCTTC
CASSPIGVNYGYTF
>NA|NA|16|TRBJ2-3|TRBV7-3
TGTGCCAGCAGCTTAAATCCGGGGGTCGACGCAGATACGCAGTATTTT
CASSLNPGVDADTQYF
>TRBD1|NA|16|TRBJ2-3|TRBV7-9
TGTGCCAGCAGCTCTCCGGGACAGGGGCTCACAGATACGCAGTATTTT
CASSSPGQGLTDTQYF
>TRBD1|NA|16|TRBJ2-2|TRBV5-1
TGCGCCAGCAGCTTGGGACAGGGGGTAGAGACCGGGGAGCTGTTTTTT
CASSLGQGVETGELFF
>TRBD2|NA|15|TRBJ2-5|TRBV7-2
TGTGCCAGCAGCCCGGCTAGCGGAGCCCAAGAGACCCAGTACTTC
CASSPASGAQETQYF
>TRBD2|NA|15|TRBJ2-7|TRBV28
TGTGCCAGCAGTACCCTTAGCGGGCCAGGTTACGAGCAGTACTTC
CASSTLSGPGYEQYF
>NA|NA|13|TRBJ2-7|TRBV6-5
TGTGCCAGCAGTTACCTGGATCGGAGCGGTCAGCACTTC
CASSYLDRSGQHF
>TRBD1|NA|14|TRBJ1-2|TRBV6-1
TGTGCCAGCAGTGAAGCGAGGGGGCGGGGTGGCTACACCTTC
CASSEARGRGGYTF
>TRBD1|once|15|TRBJ1-5|TRBV3-1/TRBV3-2
TGTGCCAGCAGCCACGGACAGGGGGACAATCAGCCCCAGCATTTT
CASSHGQGDNQPQHF
>TRBD2|once|16|TRBJ2-5|TRBV11-2
TGTGCCAGCAGCCGTACCGGGACTAGCGGGAGAGAGACCCAGTACTTC
CASSRTGTSGRETQYF
>TRBD1|NA|16|TRBJ1-5|TRBV27
TGTGCCAGCAGTCCGACGACAGGGGGCCGCAATCAGCCCCAGCATTTT
CASSPTTGGRNQPQHF
>NA|NA|17|TRBJ1-1|TRBV5-3
TGTGCCAGAAGCTTGGTCCCGGAACAGGCCCCTTTCACTGAAGCTTTCTTT
CARSLVPEQAPFTEAFF
>TRBD1|NA|15|TRBJ1-5|TRBV18
TGTGCCAGCTCACCACGGGACAGTCTCAATCAGCCCCAGCATTTT
CASSPRDSLNQPQHF
>TRBD1|NA|17|TRBJ2-7|TRBV10-3
TGTGCCATCAGTGAGCCCGGGCGCGAGGGGGCGCGATACGAGCAGTACTTC
CAISEPGREGARYEQYF
>NA|NA|14|TRBJ1-1|TRBV4-3
TGCGCCAGCAGCCAAGAAGGGAGCAACACTGAAGCTTTCTTT
CASSQEGSNTEAFF
>TRBD1|NA|15|TRBJ1-4|TRBV29-1
TGCAGCGCCAAAACAGGGGGCACCACTAATGAAAAACTGTTTTTT
CSAKTGGTTNEKLFF
>TRBD1|many|15|TRBJ1-4|TRBV7-6
TGTGCCAGCAGCCTACGGGACAGCTCCGTTGAAAAACTGTTTTTT
CASSLRDSSVEKLFF
>TRBD1|NA|14|TRBJ2-5|TRBV2
TGTGCCAGCAGTGAAAGACAGGGGCAAGAGACCCAGTACTTC
CASSERQGQETQYF
>NA|NA|13|TRBJ1-1|TRBV5-1
TGCGCCAGCAGCATGACAGGGAACACTGAAGCTTTCTTT
CASSMTGNTEAFF
>TRBD1|NA|14|TRBJ2-7|TRBV2
TGTGCCAGCAGTCCCGGGACAGGGTCCTACGAGCAGTACTTC
CASSPGTGSYEQYF
>NA|NA|14|TRBJ2-1|TRBV27
TGTGCCAGCAGTTTAGGCTCGTCTTACAATGAGCAGTTCTTC
CASSLGSSYNEQFF
>NA|NA|14|TRBJ1-4|TRBV10-1
TGCGCCAGCAGTGAGGACGGTTTAGGCGGAAAACTGTTTTTT
CASSEDGLGGKLFF
>NA|NA|16|TRBJ1-3|TRBV5-1
TGCGCCAGCAGCCGGGAGGGGGGCACCACTGGAAACACCATATATTTT
CASSREGGTTGNTIYF
>TRBD1|NA|17|TRBJ1-5|TRBV19
TGTGCCAGTAGTATAGGGGGACAGGGTGAAAGCAATCAGCCCCAGCATTTT
CASSIGGQGESNQPQHF
>NA|few|17|TRBJ1-2|TRBV11-2
TGTGCCAGCAGCTTAGATCAGGGGAACACGCTAAACTATGGCTACACCTTC
CASSLDQGNTLNYGYTF
>NA|NA|15|TRBJ1-1|TRBV28
TGTGCCAGCAGCCGGGGGGACACGGGGAACACTGAAGCTTTCTTT
CASSRGDTGNTEAFF
>NA|NA|13|TRBJ1-2|TRBV11-2
TGTGCCAGCAGCTTAGGGGCGACCTATGGCTACACCTTC
CASSLGATYGYTF
>TRBD1|NA|15|TRBJ2-5|TRBV9
TGTGCCAGCAATAATCTGGGACAGGGGTTTGAGACCCAGTACTTC
CASNNLGQGFETQYF
>NA|NA|16|TRBJ2-6|TRBV11-1
TGTGCCAGCAGAGGTGGGCAGGGGTCTGGGGCCAACGTCCTGACTTTC
CASRGGQGSGANVLTF
>NA|NA|16|TRBJ2-7|TRBV28
TGTGCCAGCACCACCGGTGGAGGGACCTCCTACGACGAGCAGTACTTC
CASTTGGGTSYDEQYF
>TRBD1|once|16|TRBJ1-3|TRBV28
TGTGCCAGCAGCACGTCCGGGACAGGGGCTGGAAACACCATATATTTT
CASSTSGTGAGNTIYF
>TRBD2|NA|18|TRBJ2-1|TRBV7-2
TGTGCCAGCAGCTTAAACCCCCCACTAGCGGGGGACTACAATGAGCAGTTCTTC
CASSLNPPLAGDYNEQFF
>NA|NA|13|TRBJ2-1|TRBV19
TGTGCCAGTAGTATAGACACTTACAATGAGCAGTTCTTC
CASSIDTYNEQFF
>NA|NA|16|TRBJ2-1|TRBV10-3
TGTGCCATCAGCCAAAAGGGGGAGACTGGGTACAATGAGCAGTTCTTC
CAISQKGETGYNEQFF
>NA|NA|16|TRBJ1-1|TRBV9
TGTGCCAGCAGCGAGCCGACGGACACCTCGAACACTGAAGCTTTCTTT
CASSEPTDTSNTEAFF
>NA|once|17|TRBJ2-7|TRBV2
TGTGCCAGCAGCAGGTACCTTGACACGGACACAACCTACGAGCAGTACTTC
CASSRYLDTDTTYEQYF
>NA|once|12|TRBJ2-5|TRBV6-5
TGTGCCAGCAGCAACCGCGAAGAGACCCAGTACTTC
CASSNREETQYF
>TRBD2|NA|15|TRBJ2-3|TRBV7-3
TGTGCCAGCAGCTTAGAACTAGCGCGGGGAGATACGCAGTATTTT
CASSLELARGDTQYF
>TRBD2|NA|16|TRBJ2-1|TRBV15
TGTGCCACCAGCAGAGAGACTAGCGGGGTAAACAATGAGCAGTTCTTC
CATSRETSGVNNEQFF
>TRBD1|once|18|TRBJ1-6|TRBV19
TGTGCCACCCATGGACAGGGGAAGATTGGCTCCTATAATTCACCCCTCCACTTT
CATHGQGKIGSYNSPLHF
>TRBD1|NA|12|TRBJ2-7|TRBV11-2
TGTGCCAGCAGCACGACAGGGGACGAGCAGTACTTC
CASSTTGDEQYF
>TRBD2|NA|20|TRBJ2-5|TRBV18
TGTGCCAGCTCACCACTTATAAACTTCGAGCGGGGGGGCACCCCGAAGACCCAGTACTTC
CASSPLINFERGGTPKTQYF
>TRBD1|NA|17|TRBJ2-2|TRBV18
TGTGCCAGCTCACCACGGGGACAGGGGGCGAGTACCGGGGAGCTGTTTTTT
CASSPRGQGASTGELFF
>TRBD1|NA|13|TRBJ2-5|TRBV19
TGTGCCAGTAGTATGGGACAGGGGAAGACCCAGTACTTC
CASSMGQGKTQYF
>NA|NA|12|TRBJ2-7|TRBV28
TGTGCCAGCAGTACCACCTATAGTGAGCAGTACTTC
CASSTTYSEQYF
>NA|few|12|TRBJ2-2|TRBV7-3
TGTGCCAGCAGCTCATACACCGGGGAGCTGTTTTTT
CASSSYTGELFF